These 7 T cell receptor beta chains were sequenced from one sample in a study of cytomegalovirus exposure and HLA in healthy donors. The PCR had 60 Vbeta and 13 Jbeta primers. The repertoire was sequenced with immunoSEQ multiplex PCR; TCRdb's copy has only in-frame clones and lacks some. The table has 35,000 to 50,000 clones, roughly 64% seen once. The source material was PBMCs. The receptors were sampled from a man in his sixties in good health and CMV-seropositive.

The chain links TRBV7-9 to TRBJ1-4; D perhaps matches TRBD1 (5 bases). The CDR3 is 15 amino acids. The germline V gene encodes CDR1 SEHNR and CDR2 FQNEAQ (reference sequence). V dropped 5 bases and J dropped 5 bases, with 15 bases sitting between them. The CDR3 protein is CASSETGTNNEKLFF. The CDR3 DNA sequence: TGTGCCAGCAGCGAAACCGGGACTAACAATGAAAAACTGTTTTTT.

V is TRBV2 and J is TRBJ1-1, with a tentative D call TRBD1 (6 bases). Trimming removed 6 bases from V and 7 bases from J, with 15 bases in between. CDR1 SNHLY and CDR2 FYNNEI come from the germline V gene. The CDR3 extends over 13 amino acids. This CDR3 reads CASRDSYDVEAFF. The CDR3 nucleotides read TGTGCCAGCAGGGACAGCTACGACGTTGAAGCTTTCTTT.

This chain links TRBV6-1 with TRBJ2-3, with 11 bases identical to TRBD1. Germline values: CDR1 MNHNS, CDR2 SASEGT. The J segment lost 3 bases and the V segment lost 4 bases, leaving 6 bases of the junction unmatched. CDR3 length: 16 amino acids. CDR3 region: CASSALGQGGTDTQYF. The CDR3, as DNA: TGTGCCAGCAGTGCCCTGGGACAGGGGGGAACAGATACGCAGTATTTT.

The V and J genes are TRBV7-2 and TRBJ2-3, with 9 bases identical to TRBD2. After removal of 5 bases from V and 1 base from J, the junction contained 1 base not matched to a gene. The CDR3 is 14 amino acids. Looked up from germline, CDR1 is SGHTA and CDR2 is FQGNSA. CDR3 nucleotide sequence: TGTGCCAGCAGCAGGACTAGCGGCACAGATACGCAGTATTTT. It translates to CASSRTSGTDTQYF.

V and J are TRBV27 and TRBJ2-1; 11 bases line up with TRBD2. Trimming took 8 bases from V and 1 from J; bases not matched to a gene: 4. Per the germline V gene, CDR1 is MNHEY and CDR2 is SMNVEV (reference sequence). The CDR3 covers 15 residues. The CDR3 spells CASGPSGRSYNEQFF. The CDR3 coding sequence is TGTGCCAGCGGTCCTAGCGGGAGGTCCTACAATGAGCAGTTCTTC.

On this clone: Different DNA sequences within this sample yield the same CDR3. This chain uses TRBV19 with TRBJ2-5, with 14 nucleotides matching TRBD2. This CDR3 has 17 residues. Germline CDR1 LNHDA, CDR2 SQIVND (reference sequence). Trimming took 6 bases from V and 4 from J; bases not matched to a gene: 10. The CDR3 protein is CASSPGTSGGRGETQYF. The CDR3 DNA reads TGTGCCAGTAGCCCGGGGACTAGCGGGGGCAGGGGAGAGACCCAGTACTTC.

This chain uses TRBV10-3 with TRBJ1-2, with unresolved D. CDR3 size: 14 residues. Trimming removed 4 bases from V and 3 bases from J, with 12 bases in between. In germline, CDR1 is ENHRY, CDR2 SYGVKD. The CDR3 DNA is TGTGCCATCAGTGCTCCCCGGGGTGACTATGGCTACACCTTC. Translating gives CAISAPRGDYGYTF.